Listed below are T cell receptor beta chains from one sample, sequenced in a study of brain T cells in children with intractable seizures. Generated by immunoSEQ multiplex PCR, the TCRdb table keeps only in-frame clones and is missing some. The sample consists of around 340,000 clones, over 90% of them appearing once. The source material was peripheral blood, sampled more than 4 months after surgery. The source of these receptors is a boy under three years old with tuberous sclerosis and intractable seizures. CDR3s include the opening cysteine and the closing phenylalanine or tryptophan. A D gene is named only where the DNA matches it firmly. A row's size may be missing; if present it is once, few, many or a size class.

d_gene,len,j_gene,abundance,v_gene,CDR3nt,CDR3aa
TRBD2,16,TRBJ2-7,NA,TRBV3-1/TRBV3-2,TGTGCCAGCAGCCAAATCGGACTAGCGGGCCGCTACGAGCAGTACTTC,CASSQIGLAGRYEQYF
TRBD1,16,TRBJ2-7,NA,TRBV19,TGTGCCAGTAGTTTAGTTACGGGACAGGGGGCAGAGGAGCAGTACTTC,CASSLVTGQGAEEQYF
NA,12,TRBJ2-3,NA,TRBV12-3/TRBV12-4,TGTGCCAGCAGTCTGAGGGGAGATACGCAGTATTTT,CASSLRGDTQYF
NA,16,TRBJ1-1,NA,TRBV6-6,TGTGCCAGCATTCACTCCAGGGGCGAGTTGCACACTGAAGCTTTCTTT,CASIHSRGELHTEAFF
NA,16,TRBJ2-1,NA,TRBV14,TGTGCCAGCAGGACTAGAGTGGGGGTCCCCTACAATGAGCAGTTCTTC,CASRTRVGVPYNEQFF
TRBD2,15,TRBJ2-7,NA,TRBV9,TGTGCCAGCAGCAGCGCCGGGACTAGTTCCTACGAGCAGTACTTC,CASSSAGTSSYEQYF
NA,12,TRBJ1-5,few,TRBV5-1,TGCGCCAGCAGCTTGGGTTCTGGGCCCCAGCATTTT,CASSLGSGPQHF
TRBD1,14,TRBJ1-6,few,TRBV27,TGTGCCAGCAGCCGGGGACAGGGGCAAAGACCCCTCCACTTT,CASSRGQGQRPLHF
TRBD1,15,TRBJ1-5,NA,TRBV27,TGTGCCAGCAGACCCAAGGGACAGGGGTTTCAGCCCCAGCATTTT,CASRPKGQGFQPQHF
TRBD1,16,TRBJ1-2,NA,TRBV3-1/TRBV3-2,TGTGCCAGCAGCCAAGCGGACGTACAGGGGAGTTATGGCTACACCTTC,CASSQADVQGSYGYTF
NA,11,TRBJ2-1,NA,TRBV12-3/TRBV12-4,TGTGCCAGCAGTCTATTCAATGAGCAGTTCTTC,CASSLFNEQFF
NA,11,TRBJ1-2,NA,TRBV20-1,TGCAGTGCTAGCGTTAACTATGGCTACACCTTC,CSASVNYGYTF
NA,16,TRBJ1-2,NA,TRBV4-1,TGCGCCAGCAGCCAAGACACTACGACTATAAACTATGGCTACACCTTC,CASSQDTTTINYGYTF
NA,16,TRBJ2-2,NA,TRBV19,TGTGCCAGTACCAGTACGGGGGGCCTGAACACCGGGGAGCTGTTTTTT,CASTSTGGLNTGELFF
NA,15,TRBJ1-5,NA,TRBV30,TGTGCCTGGAGTGTAGGTGCCAGGTCCAATCAGCCCCAGCATTTT,CAWSVGARSNQPQHF
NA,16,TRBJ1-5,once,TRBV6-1,TGTGCCAGCAGTGACTTAACGGGGAGAGGCAATCAGCCCCAGCATTTT,CASSDLTGRGNQPQHF
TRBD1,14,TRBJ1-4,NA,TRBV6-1,TGTGCCAGCAGTGAGGGGACAGGGTATGAAAAACTGTTTTTT,CASSEGTGYEKLFF
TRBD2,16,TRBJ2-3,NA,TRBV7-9,TGTGCCAGCAGCGGACTAGCGGCAACTAGCACAGATACGCAGTATTTT,CASSGLAATSTDTQYF
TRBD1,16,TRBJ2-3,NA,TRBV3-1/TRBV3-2,TGTGCCAGCAGCCAAGATGTCGACAGGGACACAGATACGCAGTATTTT,CASSQDVDRDTDTQYF
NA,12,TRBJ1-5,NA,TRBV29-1,TGCAGCGTCGGTTATAGCAATCAGCCCCAGCATTTT,CSVGYSNQPQHF
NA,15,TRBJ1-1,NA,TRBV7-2,TGTGCCAGCAGCTTAGGGTACGGGGGGGACACTGAAGCTTTCTTT,CASSLGYGGDTEAFF
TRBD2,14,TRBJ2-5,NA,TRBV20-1,TGCAGTGCTAGTGAGCTAGCGGGAGAAGAGACCCAGTACTTC,CSASELAGEETQYF